This TCR beta chain was sequenced for a study of T cell repertoires in cytomegalovirus infection. Study findings and constraints: The response measured ex vivo was dominated by TCR beta clonotypes (HLA-C-restricted and CMV-specific). Summed public TCR beta family frequency identified CMV carriers bearing the relevant HLA.

There are 14 residues in the CDR3. Germline loops: CDR1 SGHAT, CDR2 FQDESV (reference sequence). J was trimmed by 3 bases and V by 6 bases; bases with no gene match: 6. TCRdb fed the reads into MiXCR, producing one record per CDR3 protein. The table shows around 78,000 distinct CDR3 sequences, with roughly 40% occurring only once. With regard to this clonotype: What it binds is not known.

The sequences come from CD8+ T cells from cultured PBMCs, collected from culture after CMV antigen stimulation. The sequence came from a human donor in good health (CMV status not recorded). Some clones in this sample may be carry-over from other donors' samples. The chain combines TRBV11-1 with TRBJ2-7, with 9 bases fitting TRBD1. CDR3 amino acids: CASSPGTGNYEQYF. Written as DNA, the CDR3 is TGTGCCAGCAGTCCGGGGACAGGGAACTACGAGCAGTACTTC.